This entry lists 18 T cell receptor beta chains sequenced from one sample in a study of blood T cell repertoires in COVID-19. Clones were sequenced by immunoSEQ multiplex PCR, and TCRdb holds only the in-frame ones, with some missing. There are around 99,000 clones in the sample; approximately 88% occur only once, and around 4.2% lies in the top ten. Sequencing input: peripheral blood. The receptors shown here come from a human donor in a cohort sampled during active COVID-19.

The DNA for the CDR3 is TGCGCCAGCAGCCACCCCGGCGGGGGCCCCCACTACGAGCAGTACGTC. Amino acid sequence: CASSHPGGGPHYEQYV. This sequence joins TRBV5-1 and TRBJ2-7; the D gene is possibly TRBD2 (7 bases). Trimming removed 4 bases at V and 3 bases at J, with 20 bases between. This CDR3 contains 16 residues. Germline V gene lookup returns CDR1 SGHRS and CDR2 YFSETQ.

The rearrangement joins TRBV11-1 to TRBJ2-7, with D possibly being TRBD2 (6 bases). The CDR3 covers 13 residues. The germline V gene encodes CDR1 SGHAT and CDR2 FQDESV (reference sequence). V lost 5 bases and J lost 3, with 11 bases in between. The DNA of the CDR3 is TGTGCCAGCAGCCCAACCGGGGGCTACGAGCAGTACTTC. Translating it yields CASSPTGGYEQYF.

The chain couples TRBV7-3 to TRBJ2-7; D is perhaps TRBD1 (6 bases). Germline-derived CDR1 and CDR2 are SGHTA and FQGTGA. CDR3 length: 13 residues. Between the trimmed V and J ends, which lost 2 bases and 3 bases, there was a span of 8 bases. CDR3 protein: CASSLQGNYEQYF. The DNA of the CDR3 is TGTGCCAGCAGCTTACAGGGGAACTACGAGCAGTACTTC.

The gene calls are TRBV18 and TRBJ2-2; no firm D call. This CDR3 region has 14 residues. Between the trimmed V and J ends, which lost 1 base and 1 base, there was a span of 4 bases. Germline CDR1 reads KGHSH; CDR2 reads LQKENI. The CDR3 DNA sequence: TGTGCCAGCTCACCACTCCAGAACACCGGGGAGCTGTTTTTT. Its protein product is CASSPLQNTGELFF.

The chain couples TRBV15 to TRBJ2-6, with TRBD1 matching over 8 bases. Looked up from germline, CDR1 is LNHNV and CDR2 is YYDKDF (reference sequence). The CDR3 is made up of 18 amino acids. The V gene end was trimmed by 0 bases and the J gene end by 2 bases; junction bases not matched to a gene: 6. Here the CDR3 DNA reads TGTGCCACCAGCAGAGAACAGGGGGTAGTGACTGGGGCCAACGTCCTGACTTTC. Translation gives CATSREQGVVTGANVLTF.

CDR3 coding DNA: TGTGCCAGCAGGGCAGGGGGCATTGCTGAAGCTTTCTTT. Amino acids: CASRAGGIAEAFF. J is TRBJ1-1 and V is TRBV7-2; 8 bases agree with TRBD1. The CDR3 runs to 13 residues. Germline loops: CDR1 SGHTA, CDR2 FQGNSA. With 6 bases clipped from V and 6 bases from J, the junction kept 6 bases outside the gene matches.

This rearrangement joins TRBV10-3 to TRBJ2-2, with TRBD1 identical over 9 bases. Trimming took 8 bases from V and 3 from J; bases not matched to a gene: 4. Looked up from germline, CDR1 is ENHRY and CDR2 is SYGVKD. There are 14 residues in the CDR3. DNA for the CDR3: TGTGCCATCCACCGGACAGGGGACACCGGGGAGCTGTTTTTT. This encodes CAIHRTGDTGELFF.

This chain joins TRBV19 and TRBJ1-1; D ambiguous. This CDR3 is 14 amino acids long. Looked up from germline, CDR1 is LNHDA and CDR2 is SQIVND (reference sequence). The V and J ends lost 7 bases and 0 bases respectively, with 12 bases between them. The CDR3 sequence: CASTKTSLNTEAFF. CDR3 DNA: TGTGCCAGTACCAAGACAAGCCTGAACACTGAAGCTTTCTTT. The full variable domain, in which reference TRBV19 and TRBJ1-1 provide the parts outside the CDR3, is DGGITQSPKYLFRKEGQNVTLSCEQNLNHDAMYWYRQDPGQGLRLIYYSQIVNDFQKGDIAEGYSVSREKKESFPLTVTSAQKNPTAFYLCASTKTSLNTEAFFGQGTRLTVV.

CDR3 DNA: TGTGCCAGCAGCCTCGCGACAGGACGAGTCGGCAATGAGCAGTTCTTC. Translation: CASSLATGRVGNEQFF. This chain uses TRBV7-9 with TRBJ2-1; maybe TRBD1 (6 bases). The CDR3 has 16 residues. Germline V gene sequence: CDR1 SEHNR, CDR2 FQNEAQ (reference sequence). Trimming stripped 5 bases from V and 6 bases from J, with 20 bases between.

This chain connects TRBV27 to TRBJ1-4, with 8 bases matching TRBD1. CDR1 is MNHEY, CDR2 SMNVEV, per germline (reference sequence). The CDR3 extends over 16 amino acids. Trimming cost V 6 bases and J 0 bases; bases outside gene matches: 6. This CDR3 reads CASRTMTGATNEKLFF. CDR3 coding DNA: TGTGCCAGCAGGACCATGACAGGGGCAACTAATGAAAAACTGTTTTTT.

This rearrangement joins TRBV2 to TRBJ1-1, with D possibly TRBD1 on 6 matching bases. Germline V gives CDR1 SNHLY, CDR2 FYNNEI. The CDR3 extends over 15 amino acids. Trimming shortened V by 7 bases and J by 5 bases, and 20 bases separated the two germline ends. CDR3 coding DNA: TGTGCCAGCATCCGATTACAGGGAGTGTGGACTGAAGCTTTCTTT. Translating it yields CASIRLQGVWTEAFF.

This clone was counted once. The CDR3 region is CATSSLRGGGSYEQYF. The DNA for the CDR3 is TGTGCCACCAGCAGTCTCCGGGGGGGAGGATCCTACGAGCAGTACTTC. The rearrangement joins TRBV15 to TRBJ2-7; 8 bases are shared with TRBD2. Trimming cost V 3 bases and J 1 base; bases outside gene matches: 8. This CDR3 is 16 amino acids long. The germline V gene has CDR1 LNHNV and CDR2 YYDKDF (reference sequence).

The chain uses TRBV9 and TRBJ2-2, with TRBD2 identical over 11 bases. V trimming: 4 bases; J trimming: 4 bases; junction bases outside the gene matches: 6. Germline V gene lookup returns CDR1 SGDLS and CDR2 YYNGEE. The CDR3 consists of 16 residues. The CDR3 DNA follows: TGTGCCAGCAGCCCCCCCCTAGCGGGAGGCACCGGGGAGCTGTTTTTT. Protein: CASSPPLAGGTGELFF.

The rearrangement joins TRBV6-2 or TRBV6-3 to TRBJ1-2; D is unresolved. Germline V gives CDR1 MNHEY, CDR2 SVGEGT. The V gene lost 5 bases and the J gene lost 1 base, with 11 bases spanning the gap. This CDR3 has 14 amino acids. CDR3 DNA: TGTGCCAGCAGTCTCACCTATAATAACTATGGCTACACCTTC. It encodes CASSLTYNNYGYTF.

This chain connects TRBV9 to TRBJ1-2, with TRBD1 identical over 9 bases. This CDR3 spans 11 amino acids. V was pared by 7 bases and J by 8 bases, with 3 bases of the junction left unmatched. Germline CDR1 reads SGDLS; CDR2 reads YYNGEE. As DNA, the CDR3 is TGTGCCAGCCGGGACAGGGCCGGCTACACCTTC. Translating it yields CASRDRAGYTF.

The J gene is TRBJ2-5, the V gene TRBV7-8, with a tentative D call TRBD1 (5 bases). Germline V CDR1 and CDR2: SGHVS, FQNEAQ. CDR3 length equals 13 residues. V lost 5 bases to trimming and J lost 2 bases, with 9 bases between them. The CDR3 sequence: CASSANRQETQYF. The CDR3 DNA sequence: TGTGCCAGCAGCGCGAACAGGCAAGAGACCCAGTACTTC.

In nucleotides, the CDR3 is TGTGCCAGCAGCTATAATCGCGGAAACACCGGGGAGCTGTTTTTT. As protein: CASSYNRGNTGELFF. The V call is TRBV7-9, the J call TRBJ2-2; D unclear. The CDR3 has 15 amino acids. Germline V gene data show CDR1 as SEHNR and CDR2 as FQNEAQ (reference sequence). V lost 4 bases and J 2 bases, leaving 11 bases between the germline ends.

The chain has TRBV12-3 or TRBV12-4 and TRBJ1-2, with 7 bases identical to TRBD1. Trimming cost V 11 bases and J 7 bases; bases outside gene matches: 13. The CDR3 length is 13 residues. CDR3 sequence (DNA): TGTGCCGCAGCGAAGGACAGGAAGGGTGGCTACACCTTC. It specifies CAAAKDRKGGYTF.